Listed below are T cell receptor beta chains from one sample, sequenced in a study of blood T cell repertoires in COVID-19. This table comes from immunoSEQ multiplex PCR, and its TCRdb copy is limited to in-frame clones, with some not included. The sample contains hundreds of thousands of clones, around 91% of which appear only once. Sequencing input: PBMCs or T cells enriched from blood (not recorded which). These receptors all stem from a man aged 30 to 45 who had recovered from COVID-19. CDR3s include the opening cysteine and the closing phenylalanine or tryptophan. A D gene is named only where the DNA matches it firmly. Only some rows state a clone size, as once, few, many or a class for expanded clones.

- - TRBJ2-3 TRBV28 TGTGCCAGCAGTAGGATGGCGGTTAGCACAGATACGCAGTATTTT CASSRMAVSTDTQYF
- TRBD1 TRBJ1-2 TRBV5-1 TGCGCCAGCAGCATCCCGACAGGGTTGGATGGCTACACCTTC CASSIPTGLDGYTF
- - TRBJ2-3 TRBV3-1/TRBV3-2 TGTGCCAGCAGCCAATTGGGCTATACGCAGTATTTT CASSQLGYTQYF
- - TRBJ2-7 TRBV3-1/TRBV3-2 TGTGCCAGCAGCCATGGGCTAGCGATCTCCTACGAGCAGTACTTC CASSHGLAISYEQYF
- - TRBJ1-2 TRBV4-1 TGCGCCAGCAGCCAAGGCGGCGGGGGAGCTAACTATGGCTACACCTTC CASSQGGGGANYGYTF
- TRBD2 TRBJ2-3 TRBV19 TGTGCCAGTAGTTTATTAGCGGGAGTGTCAGATACGCAGTATTTT CASSLLAGVSDTQYF
- - TRBJ2-7 TRBV4-1 TGCGCCAGCAGCCCCGGACAGCTTCGTGAGCAGTACTTC CASSPGQLREQYF
once TRBD1 TRBJ1-2 TRBV3-1/TRBV3-2 TGTGCCAGCTGGAGACAGGGGGCGCTTGGCTACACCTTC CASWRQGALGYTF
- TRBD1 TRBJ2-7 TRBV28 TGTGCCAGCAGGCCAACCGGGACAGGGGGCGAGCAGTACTTC CASRPTGTGGEQYF
- TRBD2 TRBJ2-3 TRBV27 TGTGCCAGCAGTTTAAGCGGGACTAGCGATATCACAGATACGCAGTATTTT CASSLSGTSDITDTQYF
- - TRBJ2-5 TRBV6-2/TRBV6-3 TGTGCCAGCAGTTACCCGGGGGAGACCCAGTACTTC CASSYPGETQYF
- - TRBJ1-3 TRBV5-5 TGTGCCAGCAGCCCCCTAGTCGGGTCTGGAAACACCATATATTTT CASSPLVGSGNTIYF
few - TRBJ2-2 TRBV11-2 TGTGCCAGCAGCTTAGACCCCGTTTACACCGGGGAGCTGTTTTTT CASSLDPVYTGELFF
- - TRBJ1-4 TRBV5-1 TGCGCCAGCAGCTCCGGCGGTGCGGCTAATGAAAAACTGTTTTTT CASSSGGAANEKLFF
- - TRBJ1-2 TRBV29-1 TGCAGCGTTGAAGATCTTCACAGGGCGGGTGGCTACACCTTC CSVEDLHRAGGYTF
- - TRBJ2-1 TRBV12-3/TRBV12-4 TGTGCCAGCAGTTCCCAAGGAGACAATGAGCAGTTCTTC CASSSQGDNEQFF
- TRBD2 TRBJ2-3 TRBV3-1/TRBV3-2 TGTGCCAGCAGCCCTACTAGCGCTAGCACAGATACGCAGTATTTT CASSPTSASTDTQYF
- - TRBJ2-7 TRBV4-1 TGCGCCAGCAGCCAAGAGAGGGCAGACGAGCAGTACTTC CASSQERADEQYF
- - TRBJ2-1 TRBV19 TGTGCCAGTAGTATAGACAGAAAACCGGAGCAGTTCTTC CASSIDRKPEQFF
- - TRBJ1-1 TRBV2 TGTGCCAGCAGTGCTGACTCGAACACTGAAGCTTTCTTT CASSADSNTEAFF
- - TRBJ1-3 TRBV3-1/TRBV3-2 TGTGCCAGCAGCCGCGGTAACTCTGGAAACACCATATATTTT CASSRGNSGNTIYF
- TRBD2 TRBJ2-1 TRBV28 TGTGCCAGCAGGTGGACTAGCGGGAGGGTAGTCCAATACAATGAGCAGTTCTTC CASRWTSGRVVQYNEQFF
- TRBD1 TRBJ1-2 TRBV7-9 TGTGCCAGCAGCTCGACAGGGGGCTCCTATGGCTACACCTTC CASSSTGGSYGYTF
- TRBD2 TRBJ2-1 TRBV28 TGTGCCAGCAGTTTGTTAGTCCTAGCGGGTGGTAATGAGCAGTTCTTC CASSLLVLAGGNEQFF
- - TRBJ2-1 TRBV27 TGTGCCACAGCTGAATGGGAGAGCTCCTACAATGAGCAGTTCTTC CATAEWESSYNEQFF
once - TRBJ1-1 TRBV24-1 TGTGCCACCAGTGATTTCGGGGGCACTGAAGCTTTCTTT CATSDFGGTEAFF
- - TRBJ1-1 TRBV7-9 TGTGCCAGCAGCTCCGGGGGTGGGACTGAAGCTTTCTTT CASSSGGGTEAFF
- - TRBJ2-5 TRBV28 TGTGCCAGCAGTTTAGGCAGGGTCGAGACCCAGTACTTC CASSLGRVETQYF
- TRBD2 TRBJ2-7 TRBV28 TGTGCCAGCAGCTTGACTAGCGGGACAACCTACGAGCAGTACTTC CASSLTSGTTYEQYF
- TRBD1 TRBJ2-5 TRBV5-1 TGCGCCAGCAGCTGGGGGACAGGGGTGGAGACCCAGTACTTC CASSWGTGVETQYF
- - TRBJ2-7 TRBV11-2 TGTGCCAGCAGCCTCGACAGGACCTACGAGCAGTACTTC CASSLDRTYEQYF
- - TRBJ1-6 TRBV7-6 TGTGCCAGCAGCTTATCAGGGGCCTATAATTCACCCCTCCACTTT CASSLSGAYNSPLHF
- TRBD1 TRBJ1-2 TRBV4-2 TGTGCCAGCAGCCAAGTTGTAGGGGGCAACTATGGCTACACCTTC CASSQVVGGNYGYTF
- - TRBJ1-6 TRBV7-3 TGTGCCAGCAGCTTAAATACAGCTTCACCCCTCCACTTT CASSLNTASPLHF
- TRBD1 TRBJ2-3 TRBV28 TGTGCCAGCAGTCTCGGGACAGGGGCCACAGATACGCAGTATTTT CASSLGTGATDTQYF
- - TRBJ2-3 TRBV7-9 TGTGCCAGCAGCCCCCCAGTAGATACGCAGTATTTT CASSPPVDTQYF
- TRBD2 TRBJ2-7 TRBV14 TGTGCCAGCAGCCCCGCGGGACTAGCGGACTCAAAATACGAGCAGTACTTC CASSPAGLADSKYEQYF
- - TRBJ2-7 TRBV27 TGTGCCAGCAGTTTATTCGGGAGCTACGAGCAGTACTTC CASSLFGSYEQYF
- - TRBJ1-1 TRBV2 TGTGCCAGCACTCGACAGGTCGGCCCTGAAGCTTTCTTT CASTRQVGPEAFF
- - TRBJ2-7 TRBV18 TGTGCCAGCTCAGGTCAGACCTACGAGCAGTACTTC CASSGQTYEQYF
- TRBD1 TRBJ2-1 TRBV28 TGTGCCACCCAGGAGACAGGGCTCCTTTACAATGAGCAGTTCTTC CATQETGLLYNEQFF
- - TRBJ1-1 TRBV2 TGTGCCAGCAGGACGGACAGGAACACTGAAGCTTTCTTT CASRTDRNTEAFF
- TRBD1 TRBJ1-5 TRBV4-1 TGCGCCAGCAGCCAAGATCCGGCCAGGGGGCGTTATCAGCCCCAGCATTTT CASSQDPARGRYQPQHF
- - TRBJ2-2 TRBV12-5 TGTGCTAGTGGTTTGCCCGGGACTGGATACACCGGGGAGCTGTTTTTT CASGLPGTGYTGELFF
- TRBD2 TRBJ2-5 TRBV5-1 TGCGCCAGCAGCTTGGGACTAGCGGGAGGTGAGACCCAGTACTTC CASSLGLAGGETQYF
- - TRBJ1-2 TRBV11-2 TGTGCCAGCAGCACCAGGGGCTATGGCTACACCTTC CASSTRGYGYTF
- TRBD2 TRBJ2-3 TRBV13 TGTGCCAGCAGCTTAGGTCTGGGGACTAGGGACTCAGATACGCAGTATTTT CASSLGLGTRDSDTQYF
- - TRBJ1-5 TRBV2 TGTGCCAGCAGTGAAGCTCAGGGGCGATATCAGCCCCAGCATTTT CASSEAQGRYQPQHF
- - TRBJ1-2 TRBV4-1 TGCGCCACCAACGACGGGTTTGGGTATGGCTACACCTTC CATNDGFGYGYTF
once - TRBJ2-1 TRBV7-9 TGTGCCAGCAGCTTGTTCCTTGTCAATGAGCAGTTCTTC CASSLFLVNEQFF
- TRBD1 TRBJ2-3 TRBV5-1 TGCGCCAGCAGCTTGTCACGACAGGGGGCTAGCACAGATACGCAGTATTTT CASSLSRQGASTDTQYF
- - TRBJ2-5 TRBV19 TGTGCCAGTAGTATGGGGGGAGAGACCCAGTACTTC CASSMGGETQYF
- - TRBJ2-7 TRBV2 TGTGCCAGCAGCGGACTCTCCTACGAGCAGTACTTC CASSGLSYEQYF
- - TRBJ2-3 TRBV18 TGTGCCAGCTCACCAGGACACAAAAGCACAGATACGCAGTATTTT CASSPGHKSTDTQYF
- TRBD2 TRBJ2-1 TRBV28 TGTGCCAGCAGTTCAATAAAACTAGCGGGAGAAATGAATGAGCAGTTCTTC CASSSIKLAGEMNEQFF
once - TRBJ2-3 TRBV19 TGTGCCAGTAGTAGCGTATCCACAGATACGCAGTATTTT CASSSVSTDTQYF
- TRBD2 TRBJ2-1 TRBV15 TGTGCCACCAGCAGAGCTAGCGGGAGGTACAATGAGCAGTTCTTC CATSRASGRYNEQFF
- - TRBJ1-3 TRBV28 TGTGCCACCCAGACACTGCTTGGAAACACCATATATTTT CATQTLLGNTIYF
- - TRBJ2-3 TRBV28 TGTGCCAGCACCCGGGAGGATACGCAGTATTTT CASTREDTQYF